A selection of T cell receptor beta chains follows, all from one sample in a study of shared clonotypes between healthy human individuals. TCRdb's table, derived via immunoSEQ multiplex PCR, lists solely in-frame clones and lacks some. The sample lists approximately 2.5 million clones, 93% seen once, with about 0.34% in the top ten. Sequences were obtained from naive CD4+ T cells from PBMCs. Every receptor here comes from a man between 18 and 35 years old in good health. Some clones in this sample may be carry-over from other donors' samples. Each CDR3 is given without its conserved first and last residue. Fields, in order: V gene, J gene, CDR3 protein.

>TRBV14|TRBJ2-1
ASSQQRATYNEQF
>TRBV9|TRBJ2-3
ASSVEARQPDTQY
>TRBV19|TRBJ2-7
ASSSGQGLYEQY
>TRBV4-2|TRBJ2-5
ASSQGELAGETQY
>TRBV6-5|TRBJ2-7
ASRTGDYEQY
>TRBV19|TRBJ1-1
ASSSQVPSGTVNTEAF
>TRBV5-8|TRBJ1-2
ASSLQSPLGGYT
>TRBV7-3|TRBJ2-7
ASSLGTSGRLEQY
>TRBV4-1|TRBJ2-5
ASSQRGDSRQETQY
>TRBV28|TRBJ1-4
ASRPEGGNEKLF
>TRBV10-3|TRBJ2-3
AISESRLAGGDTQY
>TRBV6-4|TRBJ2-1
ATSDGAAGGGNEQF
>TRBV9|TRBJ2-1
ASSVGIRASGSDSSYNEQF
>TRBV11-2|TRBJ2-7
ASSLSLTSGAYEQY
>TRBV7-9|TRBJ2-3
ASSFAGAGIDTQY
>TRBV9|TRBJ2-7
ASSVHSGQAYEQY
>TRBV28|TRBJ2-7
ASSLVALSYEQY
>TRBV10-3|TRBJ2-7
AISDGTGGSEQY
>TRBV21-1|TRBJ2-5
ASSKYRQETQY
>TRBV5-1|TRBJ2-2
ASSLKVAGASGELF